This entry features one TCR beta chain sequence. The antigen is undetermined. PCR involved 60 Vbeta and 13 Jbeta primers. Assay: immunoSEQ multiplex PCR; the TCRdb copy retains only in-frame clones and omits some. Of approximately 150,000 clones listed, roughly 80% are singletons. The sample originates from a study of cytomegalovirus exposure and HLA in healthy donors. For the study at large: Unique TCR beta sequences numbering approximately 120 million came from 150 million to 200 million T cells in an earlier analysis.

Trimming removed 5 bases at V and 5 bases at J, with 9 bases between. The CDR3 runs to 12 residues. CDR1 is MNHEY, CDR2 SVGAGI, per germline. Overall study findings and caveats: Several V segments, TRBV6-2 and TRBV6-3 among them, could not be told apart and were dropped.

Material for sequencing was PBMCs. The chain carries TRBV6-5 and TRBJ1-2; D gene ambiguous. The sequence was obtained from a male donor in good health and CMV-seronegative. The CDR3 bases are TGTGCCAGCAGTCCCTTTTCGTATGGCTACACCTTC. Amino acids: CASSPFSYGYTF.